This T cell receptor beta chain was sequenced in a study of blood T cell repertoires in COVID-19 (dated by TCRdb to 2018 to 2020). Background for the entire study: Collaborator samples came from the United States, Italy and Spain and covered acute and convalescent phases of COVID-19. The prospective study material was composed of cDNA or gDNA derived from T cells, B-cell-depleted T cells, or PBMCs. The samples were drawn from two sources: the first 160 participants of the ongoing ImmuneRACE study, and some 1,300 subjects contributed by 6 global collaborators. The sample metadata nearly always contained a de-identified subject ID, COVID-19 status, age in years and sex. Where available, HLA class I and class II types were obtained from metadata supplied by the sample provider rather than from assay-based typing. Subjects who had been exposed to COVID-19, were actively infected with it, or had recovered from it provided the deeply sampled blood TCRbeta repertoires that made up the dataset. The repertoires were released in a freely available public database intended as a resource for research on the immune response to SARS-CoV-2.

The study at large found these results: Clinical and demographic metadata were provided uncurated, with the amount varying by source and participant.

With regard to this clone: Its antigen remains unidentified. Base quality data are lacking; no much larger clone is found one base away.

In Seattle, one collaborating source enrolled patients while the infection was active and tracked those patients longitudinally over the course of disease. Collaborating institutions collected whole blood in K2EDTA tubes following their own protocols. Collaborator samples were shipped for TCRbeta analysis as frozen whole blood, isolated PBMCs, or DNA extracted from either sample type. The CDR3 runs 16 residues from the cysteine to the phenylalanine. Of all the DNA, just the CDR3 is kept, 48 bases in frame from base 1. CDR1 and CDR2 (SGHRS, YFSETQ) derive from the germline V gene. V loses 7 bases of germline sequence and J loses 6 bases, and the interval between the two ends is 25 bases. TCRbeta CDR3 regions were amplified from genomic DNA using the immunoSEQ Assay, a bias-controlled multiplex PCR. From the authors' description of their analysis: Nucleated cell counts per sample were estimated from amplification of reference gene primers within the assay. Sequence reads were collapsed and filtered to measure the absolute abundance of every unique TCRbeta CDR3 rearrangement. For each sample, productive Simpson clonality was calculated by taking the square root of Simpson's diversity index across productive rearrangements. Imported from immuneACCESS, the table was reduced by TCRdb to in-frame sequences with V and J called. These copies leave out some clones; in studies compared against another copy, an unresolved V gene accounts for under half, and the cause of the remainder is not known. The D gene and trimming were derived from the DNA, and the V and J assignments and clone size from that table. The sample table records about 210,000 clones; approximately 80% of these occur just once. The ten largest clones represent over 6% of the sample.

Material: peripheral blood. The sequence links TRBV5-1 to TRBJ1-1, with a tentative D gene TRBD1 over 5 matching bases. The clonotype comes from a woman of 80 years or more with COVID-19, enrolled during active disease. Here is the DNA: TGCGCCAGCGGGGCCAGAGTTTCATCCCGCCCCTCTGAAGCTTTCTTT. The resulting protein is CASGARVSSRPSEAFF.